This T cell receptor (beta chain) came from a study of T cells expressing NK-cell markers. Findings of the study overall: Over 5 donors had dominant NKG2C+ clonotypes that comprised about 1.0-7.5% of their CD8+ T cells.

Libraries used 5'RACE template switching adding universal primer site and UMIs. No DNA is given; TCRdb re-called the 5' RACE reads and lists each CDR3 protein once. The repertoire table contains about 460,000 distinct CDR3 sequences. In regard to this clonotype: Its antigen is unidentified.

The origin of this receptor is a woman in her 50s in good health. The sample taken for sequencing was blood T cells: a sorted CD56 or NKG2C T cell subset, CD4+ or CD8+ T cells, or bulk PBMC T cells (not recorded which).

CDR3 loop: CSASSRLLYEQYF. This chain joins TRBV20-1 and TRBJ2-7; TCRdb's D gene call, TRBD2, goes unchecked for lack of DNA. This CDR3 comprises 13 residues. In germline, CDR1 is DFQATT, CDR2 SNEGSKA (reference sequence).